What follows describes a single T cell receptor (beta chain). Its antigen remains unidentified. Within one base of it there is no much larger clone, and no base qualities were kept. The sequencing machine was an Illumina HiSeq 2500. TCRs were amplified with Phusion for approximately 19 PCR cycles using a constant-region primer together with the adapter attached to the V primers. The MessageAmp II aRNA Amplification Kit was used to amplify the isolated mRNA, with in vitro transcription run for less than 20 hours at 37 degrees C. The Dynabeads mRNA DIRECT Purification Kit was used to isolate the mRNA for TCR sequencing. A second 25-cycle Phusion PCR added indexed Illumina adapters, and products were purified with AMPure XP beads. Under the source paper's analysis protocol: Custom Perl scripts pooled TCR sequences encoding the same protein, removed out-of-frame sequences and computed each clonotype's abundance. The analysis excluded TCR sequences that were supported by just one read. Repertoire metrics included Shannon entropy, Gini index, clonality, richness, and frequency of TCRs shared between repertoires. The raw public reads went through TCRdb reprocessing: fastp at Q25, MiXCR clone calling, in-frame beta chains kept. Duplicate CDR3 protein sequences are folded into a single record with the most common DNA and genes. The V and J calls reflect TCRdb's pipeline rather than the authors' work. The sample yields 40,000 to 65,000 distinct CDR3 sequences; 33% were counted once. 7% to 10% of the sample is held by the ten biggest clonotypes.

This sample was taken from a study of low-dose radiotherapy and immunotherapy resistance in tumors (dated 2022 in TCRdb). In the study overall: Patients in Cohort 1 were given 0.5 Gy per fraction every 2 weeks, and the prescribed total PTV dose was 6.5 Gy. Cyclophosphamide 200 mg/m2 was given intravenously every two weeks, one day before each radiation and immunotherapy administration. Cohort 2 received 1 Gy per fraction every two weeks, with a total of 13 Gy over 26 weeks. Patients were given nivolumab as a 240 mg flat dose every two weeks and ipilimumab at 1 mg/kg every six weeks, with both drugs delivered intravenously. First-strand cDNA was synthesized with Superscript III and a set of TRAV- and TRBV-specific primers, covering both TCRalpha and TCRbeta chains. Trial participants were not randomized into treatment groups. Eight patients were included in the translational analysis, namely three from the first dose cohort plus the first five from the second dose cohort. Starting on cycle 1 day 1, patients took 300 mg of aspirin by mouth once daily for four cycles.

The label giving this sample's time point can be read as: after trial treatment. Taken with the paper, the label for treatment or condition translates to: LDRT plus nivolumab, ipilimumab, low-dose cyclophosphamide and aspirin (RACIN trial). The donors came from RACIN, which was a single-arm phase I dose-escalation trial that paired nivolumab and ipilimumab with aspirin, low-dose cyclophosphamide and low-dose radiotherapy. Patients with advanced, TIL-negative solid tumors were considered eligible. Looking up the germline V gene yields CDR1 MNHNS and CDR2 SASEGT. From the cysteine up to the phenylalanine, the CDR3 has a length of 13 residues. The entry retains the CDR3 DNA only, 39 bases that are in frame from base 1. Compared with germline, V lacks 11 bases and J lacks 2 bases; bases without a gene match: 7.

Here the sequenced sample was PBMCs, taken after low-dose radiotherapy plus immunotherapy. The source is a male donor with rectosigmoid adenocarcinoma. The sequence joins TRBV6-1 to TRBJ2-3, and TRBD1 matches 7 of the central bases. In nucleotide form, the sequence is TGTGCCCCCAGAACAGGGGACACAGATACGCAGTATTTT. It codes for CAPRTGDTDTQYF.